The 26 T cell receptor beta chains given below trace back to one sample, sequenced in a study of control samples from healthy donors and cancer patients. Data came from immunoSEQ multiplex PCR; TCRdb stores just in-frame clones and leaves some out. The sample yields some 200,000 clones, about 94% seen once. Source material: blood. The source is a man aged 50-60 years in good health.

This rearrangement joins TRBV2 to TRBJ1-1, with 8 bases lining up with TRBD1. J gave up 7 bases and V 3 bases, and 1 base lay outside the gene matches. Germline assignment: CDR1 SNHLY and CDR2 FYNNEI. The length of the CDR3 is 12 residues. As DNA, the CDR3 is TGTGCCAGCAGTGACAGGGGGCTTGAAGCTTTCTTT. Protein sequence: CASSDRGLEAFF.

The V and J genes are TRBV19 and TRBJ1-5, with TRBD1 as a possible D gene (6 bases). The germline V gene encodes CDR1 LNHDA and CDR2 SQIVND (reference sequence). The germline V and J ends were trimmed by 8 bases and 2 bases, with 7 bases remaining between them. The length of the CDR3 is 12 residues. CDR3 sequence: CASRQGNQPQHF. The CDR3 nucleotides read TGTGCCAGTCGACAGGGCAATCAGCCCCAGCATTTT.

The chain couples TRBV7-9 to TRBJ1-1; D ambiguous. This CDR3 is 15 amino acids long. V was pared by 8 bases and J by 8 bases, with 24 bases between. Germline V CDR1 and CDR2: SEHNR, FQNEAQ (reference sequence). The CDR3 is CASRNRFDPLGEAFF. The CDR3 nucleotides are TGTGCCAGCCGGAACAGATTTGACCCCTTGGGGGAAGCTTTCTTT.

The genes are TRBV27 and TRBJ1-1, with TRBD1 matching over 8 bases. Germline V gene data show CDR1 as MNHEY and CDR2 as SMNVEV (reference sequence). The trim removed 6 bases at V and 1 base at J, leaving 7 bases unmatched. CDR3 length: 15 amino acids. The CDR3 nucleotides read TGTGCCAGCAGAGATTCAGGGGGCGCGAACACTGAAGCTTTCTTT. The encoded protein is CASRDSGGANTEAFF.

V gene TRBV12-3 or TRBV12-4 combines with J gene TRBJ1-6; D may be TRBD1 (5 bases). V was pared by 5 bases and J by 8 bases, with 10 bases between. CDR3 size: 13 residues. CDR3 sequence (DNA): TGTGCCAGCAGTCTCGACAGATATTCACCCCTCCACTTT. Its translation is CASSLDRYSPLHF.

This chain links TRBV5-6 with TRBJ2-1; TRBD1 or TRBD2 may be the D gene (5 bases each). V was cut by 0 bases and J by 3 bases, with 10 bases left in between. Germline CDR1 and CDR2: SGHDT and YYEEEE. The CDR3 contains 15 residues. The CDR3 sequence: CASSLGQTIYNEQFF. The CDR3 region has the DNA TGTGCCAGCAGCTTGGGACAGACTATCTACAATGAGCAGTTCTTC.

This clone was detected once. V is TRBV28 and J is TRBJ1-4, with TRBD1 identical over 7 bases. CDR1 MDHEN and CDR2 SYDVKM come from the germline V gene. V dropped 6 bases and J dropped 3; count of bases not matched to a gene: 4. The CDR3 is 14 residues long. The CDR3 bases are TGTGCCAGCAGACCCGGGACAGCTAATGAAAAACTGTTTTTT. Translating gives CASRPGTANEKLFF. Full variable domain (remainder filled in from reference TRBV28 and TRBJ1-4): DVKVTQSSRYLVKRTGEKVFLECVQDMDHENMFWYRQDPGLGLRLIYFSYDVKMKEKGDIPEGYSVSREKKERFSLILESASTNQTSMYLCASRPGTANEKLFFGSGTQLSVL.

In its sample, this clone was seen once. CDR3 sequence reads: CASSFESGPGKKLFF. For the CDR3, the DNA is TGTGCCAGCAGTTTCGAGTCGGGACCGGGGAAAAAACTGTTTTTT. The J gene is TRBJ1-4, the V gene TRBV27, with a possible D match to TRBD1 (5 bases). The V gene lost 3 bases and the J gene lost 9 bases, with 17 bases spanning the gap. CDR1 MNHEY and CDR2 SMNVEV come from the germline V gene (reference sequence). The CDR3 contains 15 residues. Drawing the rest from reference TRBV27 and TRBJ1-4, the complete variable domain is EAQVTQNPRYLITVTGKKLTVTCSQNMNHEYMSWYRQDPGLGLRQIYYSMNVEVTDKGDVPEGYKVSRKEKRNFPLILESPSPNQTSLYFCASSFESGPGKKLFFGSGTQLSVL.

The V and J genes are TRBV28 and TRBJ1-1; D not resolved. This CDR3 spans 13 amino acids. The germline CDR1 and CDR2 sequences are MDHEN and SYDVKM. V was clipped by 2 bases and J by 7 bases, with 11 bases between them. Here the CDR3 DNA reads TGTGCCAGCAGTTTAGGAACTAGGGATGAAGCTTTCTTT. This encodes CASSLGTRDEAFF.

CDR3 sequence reads: CASSEWGQGDTEAFF. DNA of the CDR3: TGCGCCAGCAGTGAGTGGGGACAGGGAGACACTGAAGCTTTCTTT. The chain couples TRBV10-2 to TRBJ1-1, with TRBD1 matching over 9 bases. Germline V gene data show CDR1 as WSHSY and CDR2 as SAAADI. J lost 3 bases, V lost 1 base, and 3 bases had no gene match. The CDR3 sequence is 15 residues long.

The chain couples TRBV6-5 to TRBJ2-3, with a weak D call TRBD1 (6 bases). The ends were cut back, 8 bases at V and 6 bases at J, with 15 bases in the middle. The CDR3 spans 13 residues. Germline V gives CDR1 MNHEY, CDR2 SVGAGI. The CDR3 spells CASVFGGGDTQYF. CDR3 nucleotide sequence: TGTGCCAGCGTTTTTGGGGGCGGGGATACGCAGTATTTT.

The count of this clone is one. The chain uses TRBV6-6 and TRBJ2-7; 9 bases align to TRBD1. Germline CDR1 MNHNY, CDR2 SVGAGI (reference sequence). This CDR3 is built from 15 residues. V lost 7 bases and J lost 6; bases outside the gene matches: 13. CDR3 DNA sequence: TGTGCCAGCACCCCGGGGACAGGGAAGGCGGCCGAGCAGTACTTC. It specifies CASTPGTGKAAEQYF.

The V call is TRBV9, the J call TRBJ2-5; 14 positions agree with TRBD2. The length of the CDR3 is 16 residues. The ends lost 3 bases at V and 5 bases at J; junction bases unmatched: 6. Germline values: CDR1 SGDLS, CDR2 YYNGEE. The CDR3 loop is CASSATGTSGGETQYF. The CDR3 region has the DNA TGTGCCAGCAGCGCTACGGGGACTAGCGGGGGCGAGACCCAGTACTTC.

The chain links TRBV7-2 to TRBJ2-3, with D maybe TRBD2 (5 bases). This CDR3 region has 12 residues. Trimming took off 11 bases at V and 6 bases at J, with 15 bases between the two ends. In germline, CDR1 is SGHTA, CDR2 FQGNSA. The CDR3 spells CALGLLSDTQYF. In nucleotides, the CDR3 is TGTGCCCTTGGACTCCTCTCGGATACGCAGTATTTT.

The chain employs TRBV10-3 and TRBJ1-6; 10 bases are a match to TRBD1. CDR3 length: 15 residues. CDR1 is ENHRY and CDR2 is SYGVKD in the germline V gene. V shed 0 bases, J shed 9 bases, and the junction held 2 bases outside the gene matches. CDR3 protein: CAISESGTGVSPLHF. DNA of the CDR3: TGTGCCATCAGTGAGTCAGGGACAGGGGTTTCACCCCTCCACTTT.

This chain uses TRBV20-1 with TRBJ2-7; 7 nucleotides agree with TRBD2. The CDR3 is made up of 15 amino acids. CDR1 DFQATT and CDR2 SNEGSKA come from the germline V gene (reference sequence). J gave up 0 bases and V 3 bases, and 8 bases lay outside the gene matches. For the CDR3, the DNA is TGCAGTGCTAGTCCGGGGGGTTCTTACTCCTACGAGCAGTACGTC. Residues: CSASPGGSYSYEQYV.

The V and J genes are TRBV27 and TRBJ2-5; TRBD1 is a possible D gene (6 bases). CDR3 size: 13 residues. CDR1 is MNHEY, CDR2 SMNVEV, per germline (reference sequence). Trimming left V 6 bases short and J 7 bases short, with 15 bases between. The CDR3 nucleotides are TGTGCCAGCAGACAGGGATCTCTGGGGACCCAGTACTTC. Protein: CASRQGSLGTQYF.

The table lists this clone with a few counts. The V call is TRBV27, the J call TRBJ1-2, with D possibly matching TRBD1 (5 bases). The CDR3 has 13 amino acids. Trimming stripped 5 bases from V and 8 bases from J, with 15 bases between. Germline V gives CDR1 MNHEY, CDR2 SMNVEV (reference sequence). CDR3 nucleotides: TGTGCCAGCAGTGATGGGGATCGGGGCGGCTACACCTTC. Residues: CASSDGDRGGYTF.

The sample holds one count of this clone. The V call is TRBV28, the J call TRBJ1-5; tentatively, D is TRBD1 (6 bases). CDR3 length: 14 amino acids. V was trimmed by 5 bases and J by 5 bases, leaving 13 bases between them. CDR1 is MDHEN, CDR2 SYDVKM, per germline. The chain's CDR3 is CASSPPDSYQPQHF. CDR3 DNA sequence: TGTGCCAGCAGTCCCCCGGACAGCTATCAGCCCCAGCATTTT.

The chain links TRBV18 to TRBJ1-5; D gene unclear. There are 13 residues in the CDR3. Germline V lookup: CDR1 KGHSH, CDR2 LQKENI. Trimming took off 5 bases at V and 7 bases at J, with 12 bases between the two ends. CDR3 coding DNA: TGTGCCAGCTCATCTTTACATGAGCAGCCCCAGCATTTT. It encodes CASSSLHEQPQHF.

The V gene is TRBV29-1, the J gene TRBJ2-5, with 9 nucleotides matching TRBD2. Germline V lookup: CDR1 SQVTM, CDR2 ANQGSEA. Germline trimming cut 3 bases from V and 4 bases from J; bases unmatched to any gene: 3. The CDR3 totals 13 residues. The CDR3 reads CSVELAGTETQYF. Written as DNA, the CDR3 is TGCAGCGTTGAGCTAGCGGGGACAGAGACCCAGTACTTC.

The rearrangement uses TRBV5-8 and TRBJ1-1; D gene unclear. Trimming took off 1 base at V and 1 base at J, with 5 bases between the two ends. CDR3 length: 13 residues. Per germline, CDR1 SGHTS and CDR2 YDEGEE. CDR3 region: CASSLIGNTEAFF. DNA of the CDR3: TGTGCCAGCAGCTTGATAGGGAACACTGAAGCTTTCTTT.

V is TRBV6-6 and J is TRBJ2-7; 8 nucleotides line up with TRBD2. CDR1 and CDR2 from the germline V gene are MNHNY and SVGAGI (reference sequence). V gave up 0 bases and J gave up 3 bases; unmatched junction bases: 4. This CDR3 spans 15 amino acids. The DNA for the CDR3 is TGTGCCAGCAGTTACTCGACTAGCGCAAACTACGAGCAGTACGTC. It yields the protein CASSYSTSANYEQYV.

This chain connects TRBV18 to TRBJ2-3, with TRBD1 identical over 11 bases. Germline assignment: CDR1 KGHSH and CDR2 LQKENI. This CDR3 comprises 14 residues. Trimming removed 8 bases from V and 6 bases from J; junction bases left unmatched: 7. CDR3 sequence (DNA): TGTGCCAGCGGACAGGGGGCTAACGGGGATACGCAGTATTTT. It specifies CASGQGANGDTQYF.

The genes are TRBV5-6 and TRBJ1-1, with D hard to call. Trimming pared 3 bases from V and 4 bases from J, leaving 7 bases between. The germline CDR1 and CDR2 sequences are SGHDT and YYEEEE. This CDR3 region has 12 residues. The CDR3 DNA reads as TGTGCCAGCAGCTCGGTGAGCACTGAAGCTTTCTTT. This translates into CASSSVSTEAFF. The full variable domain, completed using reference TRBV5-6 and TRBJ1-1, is DAGVTQSPTHLIKTRGQQVTLRCSPKSGHDTVSWYQQALGQGPQFIFQYYEEEERQRGNFPDRFSGHQFPNYSSELNVNALLLGDSALYLCASSSVSTEAFFGQGTRLTVV.

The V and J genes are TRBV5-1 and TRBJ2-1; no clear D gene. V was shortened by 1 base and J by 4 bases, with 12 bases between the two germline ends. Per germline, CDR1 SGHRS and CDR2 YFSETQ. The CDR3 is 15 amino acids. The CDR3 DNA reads TGCGCCAGCAGCTTGAGTCCCCAGGCTTACAATGAGCAGTTCTTC. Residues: CASSLSPQAYNEQFF. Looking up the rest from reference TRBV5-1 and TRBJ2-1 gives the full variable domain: KAGVTQTPRYLIKTRGQQVTLSCSPISGHRSVSWYQQTPGQGLQFLFEYFSETQRNKGNFPGRFSGRQFSNSRSEMNVSTLELGDSALYLCASSLSPQAYNEQFFGPGTRLTVL.